Below, one T cell receptor (beta chain) is given with its context. Only healthy Caucasians were enrolled as donors. One entry per CDR3 protein, called by TCRdb with MiXCR from the 5' RACE reads. The table has around 1.7 million distinct CDR3 sequences, about 32% seen once; the top ten hold about 0.27%. These data are taken from a study of identical twins. Trimming stripped 4 bases from V and 1 base from J, with 10 bases between. The CDR3 is 14 amino acids. CDR1 is SNHLY, CDR2 FYNNEI, per germline. Sequencing was done on a sample of cord blood. This sequence was found in a newborn girl in good health. This chain links TRBV2 with TRBJ1-1; possibly TRBD1 for D (6 bases). CDR3 region: CASSAAGANTEAFF. The DNA for the CDR3 is TGTGCCAGCAGTGCCGCAGGGGCGAACACTGAAGCTTTCTTT.